This TCR beta chain is drawn from a study of graft-versus-host responses after intestinal transplantation. Whole-study context: Once they had received anti-thymocyte globulin induction, all recipients took tacrolimus and steroids for around 3 years. General study points: Peak circulating GvH clone levels were associated with early post-transplant HvG declines.

In its sample, this clone was seen a few times. The V end lost 4 bases, the J end lost 0 bases, and 16 bases lay between the germline ends. Germline V CDR1 and CDR2: SGHDT, YYEEEE. The CDR3 sequence is 16 residues long. Profiling relied on immunoSEQ multiplex PCR, and the TCRdb table lists in-frame clones only, not all of them. The sample has nearly 25,000 clones; about 39% are singletons. Irradiated, violet-dye-labeled stimulators (roughly 200,000) were plated alongside roughly 200,000 CFSE-labeled responders. CFSE-low proliferating responders, CD3+CD4+ and CD3+CD8+, were sorted post-reaction. The receptor comes from a human patient who received an intestinal transplant. The sequencing here drew on alloreactive CD4+ T cells from a mixed lymphocyte reaction culture, taken before intestinal transplant. Noted subset: CFSE-low proliferating T cells sorted from roughly 6-day pre-transplant mixed lymphocyte reaction (GvH or HvG direction). The chain combines TRBV5-6 with TRBJ1-2, with a possible D match to TRBD1 (6 bases). The CDR3 reads CASSELPRTANYGYTF. As DNA, the CDR3 is TGTGCCAGCAGCGAACTACCCCGGACAGCTAACTATGGCTACACCTTC.